One TCR beta chain is described in this entry. The antigen remains undetermined. Germline loops: CDR1 SGHDT, CDR2 YYEEEE. Between the trimmed V and J ends, which lost 4 bases and 8 bases, there was a span of 19 bases. This CDR3 is built from 16 residues. The data are from a study of brain metastases from non-small cell lung cancer. The assay was immunoSEQ multiplex PCR, and TCRdb's table has in-frame clones only and misses some. The table includes about 1,800 clones, about 85% detected once. Study findings and constraints: T-cell infiltration was lower in brain metastases than primaries (P < 0.001). Compared with their matched primary tumors, around 60% of brain metastases showed expanded T-cell clones.

The sequenced sample consisted of primary lung tumor tissue. This sequence joins TRBV5-6 and TRBJ1-6, with D uncertain. This clonotype was obtained from a donor older than 35 with non-small cell lung cancer. CDR3 bases: TGTGCCAGCAGCCCCCCCGGTGGCGGGAGGGATTCACCCCTCCACTTT. Protein product: CASSPPGGGRDSPLHF.